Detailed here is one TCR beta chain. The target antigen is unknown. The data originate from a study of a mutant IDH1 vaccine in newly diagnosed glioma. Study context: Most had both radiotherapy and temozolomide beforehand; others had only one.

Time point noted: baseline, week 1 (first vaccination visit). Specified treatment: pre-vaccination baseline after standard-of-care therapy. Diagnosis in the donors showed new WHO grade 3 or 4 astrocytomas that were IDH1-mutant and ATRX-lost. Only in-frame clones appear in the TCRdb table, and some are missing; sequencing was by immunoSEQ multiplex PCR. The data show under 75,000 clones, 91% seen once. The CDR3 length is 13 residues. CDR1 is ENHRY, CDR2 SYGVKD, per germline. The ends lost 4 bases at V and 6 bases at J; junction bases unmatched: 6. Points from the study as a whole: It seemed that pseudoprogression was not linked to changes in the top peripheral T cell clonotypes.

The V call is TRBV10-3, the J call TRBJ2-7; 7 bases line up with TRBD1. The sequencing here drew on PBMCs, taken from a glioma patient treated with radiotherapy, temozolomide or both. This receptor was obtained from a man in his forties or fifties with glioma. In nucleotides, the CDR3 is TGTGCCATCAGTGGACAGGGAAGCTTCGAGCAGTACTTC. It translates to CAISGQGSFEQYF.